This T cell receptor beta chain is from a study of shared clonotypes between healthy human individuals. V lost 6 bases and J lost 2; bases outside the gene matches: 9. CDR1 SNHLY and CDR2 FYNNEI come from the germline V gene. The CDR3 has 15 residues. On this clone itself: Its antigen is not identified.

General study points: Generally, naive subsets (rather than memory subsets) showed larger estimated richness.

Assay: immunoSEQ multiplex PCR; the TCRdb copy retains only in-frame clones and omits some. This repertoire shows approximately 500,000 clones, almost 97% found once; its top ten account for 0.06%. The sequence came from a woman under 40 in good health. V is TRBV2 and J is TRBJ2-5, with 7 bases lining up with TRBD2. The sequencing sample was made of naive CD4+ T cells sorted from blood. As for subset: CD45RA+ positively selected. CDR3 sequence: CASSLPASGQETQYF. The CDR3 region has the DNA TGTGCCAGCAGCCTCCCGGCTAGCGGACAAGAGACCCAGTACTTC.